Sequencing of this T cell receptor (beta chain) was carried out in a study of blood T cells in healthy people across ages. Study-wide findings and caveats: Strongly correlated with naive T cell percentage was TCR beta diversity. Estimated diversity, derived from one million T cells, was regarded as an underestimate.

This clonotype has a count of ten or more. Its antigen is as yet unknown. Sample-barcoded 5' priming and a J-beta primer mix drove a second PCR of about 6 to 12 cycles. Through a template-switch adaptor with 12 random nucleotides, each cDNA molecule received a tag. TCRdb re-called the 5' RACE reads through MiXCR, storing one row per CDR3 protein. The sample comprises about 640,000 distinct CDR3 sequences, less than 35% of which are singletons, and around a sixth rests with the top ten. The length of the CDR3 is 15 residues. Germline CDR1 and CDR2: MDHEN and SYDVKM. Trimming shortened V by 8 bases and J by 0 bases, and 17 bases separated the two germline ends.

The receptor was derived from a woman aged 80 or over in good health. The specimen was blood. V gene TRBV28 combines with J gene TRBJ2-7; D tentatively reads TRBD1 or TRBD2 (6 bases each). This CDR3 is CASGSWGASSYEQYF. The CDR3 DNA follows: TGTGCCAGCGGGTCCTGGGGGGCGAGCTCCTACGAGCAGTACTTC.